Below, one TCR beta chain is given with its context. This clonotype was seen more than once but under ten times. The antigen it binds to is not known. One junction end does not reproduce the germline sequence, and a read error may be involved. The entry originates in a study of T cells in Graves' hyperthyroidism and ophthalmopathy (dated by TCRdb to between 2019 and 2020). Some background on the complete study: Peripheral blood samples were taken at initial diagnosis, before any treatment was given. Thyroid tissue and blood T-cell repertoires from six Graves' hyperthyroidism patients were also compared in the study. After sampling, hyperthyroidism patients received methimazole starting at 30 mg daily, and ophthalmopathy patients received high-dose intravenous methylprednisolone. Prospective prediction of ophthalmopathy was tested in an independent validation cohort of under 20 hyperthyroidism patients and 17 patients who later progressed to ophthalmopathy. TCR Vbeta CDR3 sequencing of 135 peripheral blood samples (about 45 ophthalmopathy, about 75 hyperthyroidism and roughly 17 progressor patients) is reported in the paper. To identify TCR V-J signatures that set the groups apart, the researchers used a discovery cohort of more than 95 patients, made up of 40 to 45 with Graves' ophthalmopathy and 57 with stable Graves' hyperthyroidism. The roughly 94 discovery patients were randomly divided into training and test sets at a 7:3 ratio.

Points the paper makes about the study in general: In cross-validation, a model built on a 13 V-J signature told ophthalmopathy apart from stable hyperthyroidism with roughly 87% sensitivity and 81% to 82% specificity, and in testing the same model reached 80%/75%. Sample size was not statistically predetermined, and blinding of investigators to group allocation was not performed. Most expanded thyroid clonotypes (frequency above 0.001) were also detected in blood, suggesting blood repertoires may reflect thyroid immune responses. In validation, the model predicted progression to ophthalmopathy a median of roughly 6.1 months before onset, with over 60% sensitivity and 72.22% specificity.

The TCR beta CDR3 regions were amplified from the RNA transcripts. For the first round of RT-PCR on the TCR CDR3, the HTBI primer set was used together with the Qiagen OneStep RT-PCR kit. Libraries were constructed in a second round of multiplex PCR, after which size selection and purification were performed. Paired-end sequencing of the libraries was performed with 100 bp reads on an Illumina HiSeq2000. As for how the authors treated the data: SOAPnuke was used to process the raw data, removing reads that contained adapters or uncalled bases, had a mean Phred below 15, or lacked an exact match to the constant primer or identifier. High-quality paired reads were merged using COPE v1.2.5, and each unique nucleotide sequence was defined as a clonotype. MiTCR v1.1 was used to align clonotypes to the IMGT TRBV, TRBD and TRBJ reference segments. Only V-J combinations with frequency above 0.0001, covering 99% to 99.2% of repertoires, were analysed. A TCS score was defined as the ratio of F50 (clonal expansion) to E x V (chaos), with BLOSUM62-based TCRdist applied between CDR3 peptides within each V-J. Welch's t-statistics and random forest reduced around 510 V-J features to 13, which were used in a naive Bayes classifier (R e1071). The raw public data were reprocessed by TCRdb itself: fastp quality trimming at Q25, MiXCR clonotype calling, in-frame beta chains only. Each CDR3 protein gets just one entry, which takes the most common genes and DNA from the rows behind it. TCRdb, rather than the study authors, made the V and J calls. The sample profile shows 550,000 to 850,000 distinct CDR3 sequences; about 17% of them were found once. The ten largest clones represent approximately 16% of the sample.

CDR1 and CDR2, per the germline V gene (reference sequence), are DFQATT and SNEGSKA. Counted from cysteine to phenylalanine, this CDR3 has 15 amino acids. The retained sequence is limited to the CDR3, 45 bases, with the frame set at the first base. Hyperthyroidism patients were newly diagnosed, had a disease duration of under 2 months, and were aged 18 to 65 years. Any patient with an uncontrolled infection, another autoimmune disease, pregnancy or lactation was excluded. Clinical symptoms, serum thyroxine and TRAb, thyroid ultrasound, and orbital computed tomography formed the basis for the diagnoses. Blood from progressor patients was drawn when they were first diagnosed with hyperthyroidism, before any ophthalmopathy symptoms appeared. Ficoll-Paque density gradient centrifugation was used to isolate PBMCs from about 10 ml of fresh peripheral blood. Patients classed as progressors first received a Graves' hyperthyroidism diagnosis and then went on to develop ophthalmopathy during follow-up. Total RNA was extracted with Trizol reagent, and quality was checked on an Agilent 2100 Bioanalyzer.

The specimen sequenced was blood. The clonotype was recovered from a woman between 50 and 59 years old with Graves' hyperthyroidism that later progressed to Graves' ophthalmopathy. The chain employs TRBV20-1 and TRBJ2-5, with 8 bases aligning to TRBD2. The DNA sequence follows: TGCAGTGCTAGAGATAAGGCGGGGGGACAAGAGACCCAGTGCTTC. Translated, this is CSARDKAGGQETQCF.